These T cell receptor beta chains were read from a single sample in a study of T cells in localized non-small cell lung cancer. Repertoires were generated with immunoSEQ multiplex PCR, while TCRdb's copy carries only in-frame clones and drops some. The sample lists approximately 83,000 clones, 85% to 90% occurring once. The specimen comprised peripheral blood, sampled before any cancer treatment. These receptors came from a woman aged 35 to 69 with stage I squamous cell lung carcinoma. The CDR3 runs from the conserved cysteine through the conserved F or W. A D gene is named only where the DNA matches it firmly. Clone size appears in some rows only: once, few, many, or a class for an expanded clone.

j_call d_call v_call clone_size cdr3_nt cdr3_aa
TRBJ2-5 NA TRBV10-3 NA TGTGCCATCAGTGTAGCAGGGGGGAGGGAGACCCAGTACTTC CAISVAGGRETQYF
TRBJ1-5 NA TRBV7-8 NA TGTGCCAGCAGCTTATCCCAGGCGTATAGCAATCAGCCCCAGCATTTT CASSLSQAYSNQPQHF
TRBJ1-1 NA TRBV27 NA TGTGCCAGCAGTCTCCTGGGACGGAACACTGAAGCTTTCTTT CASSLLGRNTEAFF
TRBJ2-3 NA TRBV5-1 NA TGCGCCAGCAGCTTGGCCGTTCGCACAGATACGCAGTATTTT CASSLAVRTDTQYF
TRBJ2-1 NA TRBV5-1 few TGCGCCAGCGAAGGGAACGGAGCTGAGCAGTTCTTC CASEGNGAEQFF
TRBJ1-2 TRBD1 TRBV6-5 few TGTGCCAGCAGTTACTCTCCCGGGACAGGGGGTTATGGCTACACCTTC CASSYSPGTGGYGYTF
TRBJ1-4 NA TRBV6-6 NA TGTGCCAGCAGTCCTACTGAAAAACTGTTTTTT CASSPTEKLFF
TRBJ1-5 NA TRBV2 once TGTGCCAGCAGTGGACAGGTTAGCAATCAGCCCCAGCATTTT CASSGQVSNQPQHF
TRBJ1-6 TRBD1 TRBV30 NA TGTGCCTGGAGCCGGGACAGGGGATCACCCCTCCACTTT CAWSRDRGSPLHF
TRBJ2-5 TRBD2 TRBV4-1 once TGCGCCAGCAGCCAGTGGGGGGGAGGGGAGACCCAGTACTTC CASSQWGGGETQYF
TRBJ2-2 NA TRBV28 NA TGTGCCAGCTTCGCGGCGAACACCGGGGAGCTGTTTTTT CASFAANTGELFF
TRBJ1-5 TRBD1 TRBV2 NA TGTGCCAGCAGTCTTAAGGGACAGCATCAGCCCCAGCATTTT CASSLKGQHQPQHF
TRBJ1-1 TRBD1 TRBV27 few TGTGCCAGCAGTCGGACAGGGATGAACACTGAAGCTTTCTTT CASSRTGMNTEAFF
TRBJ1-4 NA TRBV5-6 NA TGTGCCAGCAGCTCGGCGGGTGAAAAACTGTTTTTT CASSSAGEKLFF
TRBJ2-1 NA TRBV11-2 NA TGTGCCAGCAGCCCCCAGGGCTACAATGAGCAGTTCTTC CASSPQGYNEQFF
TRBJ2-7 NA TRBV1 NA TGCACCAGCAGCCAAGACCCCTTGCCTCCCAATAGGCGGGAGTTAAACGAGCAGTACTTC CTSSQDPLPPNRRELNEQYF
TRBJ2-3 TRBD2 TRBV25-1 NA TGTGCCAGCGGTGGACTAGCCGACACAGATACGCAGTATTTT CASGGLADTDTQYF
TRBJ1-1 NA TRBV18 NA TGTGCCAGCTCACCTGCGGGGCTCGGGACTGAAGCTTTCTTT CASSPAGLGTEAFF
TRBJ2-3 NA TRBV11-1 NA TGTGCCAGCAGCCCATGGACAGCCACAGATACGCAGTATTTT CASSPWTATDTQYF
TRBJ2-2 NA TRBV19 NA TGTGCCAGTAGTAGCGGGGTTGTATGGTTGACGGGGGAGCTGTTTTTT CASSSGVVWLTGELFF
TRBJ1-2 NA TRBV30 NA TGTGCCTGGAGTGACCAGGGACGGCGTGGCTACACCTTC CAWSDQGRRGYTF
TRBJ2-5 TRBD2 TRBV2 NA TGTGCCAGCAGTGACGGACTAGTCACCCAAGAGACCCAGTACTTC CASSDGLVTQETQYF
TRBJ1-2 NA TRBV5-4 NA TGTGCCAGCAGCCCCGAGGGCCACTATGGCTACACCTTC CASSPEGHYGYTF
TRBJ1-1 NA TRBV7-6 NA TGTGCCAGCAGCTTAGGATATAACACTGAAGCTTTCTTT CASSLGYNTEAFF
TRBJ2-3 NA TRBV30 NA TGTGCCTGGAGTGTACAAACAGATACGCAGTATTTT CAWSVQTDTQYF
TRBJ2-6 NA TRBV19 NA TGTGCCAGTAGTATAAGGGGAGGAACAGGCGGCTCTGGGGCCAACGTCCTGACTTTC CASSIRGGTGGSGANVLTF